The following is a T cell receptor beta chain sequence with its context. Its antigen remains unknown. Trimming at V came to 0 bases and at J to 10 bases, leaving 4 bases not matched to a gene. Germline assignment: CDR1 MNHEY and CDR2 SVGAGI. The CDR3 totals 15 residues. The sample comes from a study of cytomegalovirus exposure and HLA in healthy donors. Study-wide results and caveats: Investigators reported 164 TCR beta chains as tied to cytomegalovirus. By a later analysis, the bulk of CMV-associated TCR beta chains appeared HLA-restricted. A later analysis reportedly identified an Asian-associated ancestry cluster as carrying fewer N-insertions than the 666-donor mean.

The PCR was carried out with 60 Vbeta primers and 13 Jbeta primers. Using immunoSEQ multiplex PCR, the repertoire was profiled, and TCRdb retains in-frame clones only, with some absent. The sample comprises roughly 150,000 clones, nearly 80% of which are singletons, and less than 2% rests with the top ten. The TCR was taken from a woman aged 25-40 years in good health and CMV-seronegative. Sequenced input: PBMCs. The chain recombines TRBV6-5 with TRBJ1-6; 9 bases line up with TRBD1. CDR3 nucleotides: TGTGCCAGCAGTTACTCGATACAGGGGGCATCACCCCTCCACTTT. Protein: CASSYSIQGASPLHF.